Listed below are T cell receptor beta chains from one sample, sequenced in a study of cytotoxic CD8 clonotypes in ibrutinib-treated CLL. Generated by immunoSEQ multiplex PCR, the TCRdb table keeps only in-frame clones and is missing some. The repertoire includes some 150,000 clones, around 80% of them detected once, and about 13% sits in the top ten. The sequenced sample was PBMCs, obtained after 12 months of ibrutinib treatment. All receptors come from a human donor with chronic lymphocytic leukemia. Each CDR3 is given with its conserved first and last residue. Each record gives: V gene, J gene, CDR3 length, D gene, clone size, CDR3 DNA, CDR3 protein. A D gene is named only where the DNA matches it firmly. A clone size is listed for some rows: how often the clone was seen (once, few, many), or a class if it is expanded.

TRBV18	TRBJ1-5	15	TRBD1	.	TGTGCCAGCTCACCGGGACAGGCCTGGGGTCAGCCCCAGCATTTT	CASSPGQAWGQPQHF
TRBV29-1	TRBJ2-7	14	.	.	TGCAGCGTTCCGATGGGGCCGCTCGGTGACGAGCAGTACTTC	CSVPMGPLGDEQYF
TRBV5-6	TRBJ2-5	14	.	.	TGTGCCAGCAGCTTGGGCCAGTTCCAAGAGACCCAGTACTTC	CASSLGQFQETQYF
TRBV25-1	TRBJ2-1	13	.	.	TGTGCCAGCAGTGCCCACAATTACAATGAGCAGTTCTTC	CASSAHNYNEQFF
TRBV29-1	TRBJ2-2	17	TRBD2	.	TGCAGCGTTGCCCTGGGACTAGCGGGAGCCATCACCGGGGAGCTGTTTTTT	CSVALGLAGAITGELFF
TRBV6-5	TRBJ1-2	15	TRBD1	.	TGTGCCAGCATGAGTTCGGGACAGCGAAACTATGGCTACACCTTC	CASMSSGQRNYGYTF
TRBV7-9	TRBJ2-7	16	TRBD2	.	TGTGCCAGCAGCTTAGGGTTAGCGGGAGGATCCTACGAGCAGTACTTC	CASSLGLAGGSYEQYF
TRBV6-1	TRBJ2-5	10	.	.	TGTGCCAGCATGGGTTCGACCCAGTACTTC	CASMGSTQYF
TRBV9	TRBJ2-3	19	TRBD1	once	TGTGCCAGCAGCGCAAAGGGACTGACCGGGACAGGTATACTGGATACGCAGTATTTT	CASSAKGLTGTGILDTQYF
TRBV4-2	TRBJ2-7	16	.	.	TGTGCCAGCAGCCAAGCGGAGGGGGGCTTAGGCTACGAGCAGTACTTC	CASSQAEGGLGYEQYF
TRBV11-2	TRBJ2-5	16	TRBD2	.	TGTGCCAGCAGCCGAGCGGGAAACGCCCGAGAAGAGACCCAGTACTTC	CASSRAGNAREETQYF
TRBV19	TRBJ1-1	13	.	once	TGTGCCAGTAGTTTCAGGGGCGTCACTGAAGCTTTCTTT	CASSFRGVTEAFF
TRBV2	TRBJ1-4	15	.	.	TGTGCCAGCAGTCCTCGACCGGAGAAGGGTGAAAAACTGTTTTTT	CASSPRPEKGEKLFF
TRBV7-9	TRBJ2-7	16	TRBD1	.	TGTGCCAGCAGCTTACTGCCGGGACAGGGTCCCTACGAGCAGTACTTC	CASSLLPGQGPYEQYF
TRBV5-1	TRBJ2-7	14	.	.	TGCGCCAGCAGCTTGGCCCCGGGATCCTACGAGCAGTACTTC	CASSLAPGSYEQYF
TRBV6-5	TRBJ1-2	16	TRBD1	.	TGTGCCAGCAGTTACAAACCCCACAAACAGGGGGATGGCTACACCTTC	CASSYKPHKQGDGYTF
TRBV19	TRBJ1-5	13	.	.	TGTGCCAGTAGTCAACAGGTGAGTCAGCCCCAGCATTTT	CASSQQVSQPQHF
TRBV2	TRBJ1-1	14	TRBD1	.	TGTGCCAGCAGAGCAACAGGGGTGGACACTGAAGCTTTCTTT	CASRATGVDTEAFF
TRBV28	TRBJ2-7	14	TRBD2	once	TGTGCCATCCAACCGACTAGCGGGAGGGCCGTGCAGTACTTC	CAIQPTSGRAVQYF
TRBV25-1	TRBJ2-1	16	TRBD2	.	TGTGCCAGCAGTGACAAGGGACTAGCGCTTTACAATGAGCAGTTCTTC	CASSDKGLALYNEQFF
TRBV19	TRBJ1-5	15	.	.	TGTGCCAGTACCCCAGCGGAGGGGGTAATACAGCCCCAGCATTTT	CASTPAEGVIQPQHF
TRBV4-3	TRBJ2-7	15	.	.	TGCGCCAGCAGCGGTGACGGACGGGGGTCCTACGAGCAGTACTTC	CASSGDGRGSYEQYF
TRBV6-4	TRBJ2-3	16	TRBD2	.	TGTGCCAGCAGGTTAAGCGCTAGCGGGACCGCCCGGAGCCTGTATTTT	CASRLSASGTARSLYF
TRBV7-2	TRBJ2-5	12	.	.	TGTGCCAGCAGCTTAATAGGGGAGACCCAGTACTTC	CASSLIGETQYF
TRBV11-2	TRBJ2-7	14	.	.	TGTGCCAGCAGCTTAGAAGGCAGGACCTACGAGCAGTACTTC	CASSLEGRTYEQYF
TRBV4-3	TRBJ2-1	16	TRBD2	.	TGCGCCAGCAGCCAAACCCCTAGCGGGAGGAACAATGAGCAGTTCTTC	CASSQTPSGRNNEQFF
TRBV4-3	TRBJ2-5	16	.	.	TGCGCCAGCAGCCAAGATCATTCGTGGGTCGACGAGACCCAGTACTTC	CASSQDHSWVDETQYF
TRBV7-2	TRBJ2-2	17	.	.	TGTGCCAGCAGCACGAGCGCAGGGGTGACGTACCCCGGGGAGCTGTTTTTT	CASSTSAGVTYPGELFF
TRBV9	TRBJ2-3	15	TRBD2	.	TGTGCCAGCAGCGGGGCTAGCGGAGTCACAGATACGCAGTATTTT	CASSGASGVTDTQYF
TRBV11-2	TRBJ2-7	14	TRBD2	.	TGTGCCAGCAGCTTTAGCGGGAGTAAGTACGAGCAGTACTTC	CASSFSGSKYEQYF
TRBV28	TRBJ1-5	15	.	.	TGTGCCAGCAGTTTAAGGTGGGGTAGCAATCAGCCCCAGCATTTT	CASSLRWGSNQPQHF
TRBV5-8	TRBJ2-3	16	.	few	TGTGCCAGCAGCCCAGGGGACTTACTGCACGGCGATACGCAGTATTTT	CASSPGDLLHGDTQYF
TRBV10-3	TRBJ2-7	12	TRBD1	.	TGTGCCATCAGTGGACAGGGATACGAGCAGTACTTC	CAISGQGYEQYF
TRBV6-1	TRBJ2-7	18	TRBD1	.	TGTGCCAGCAGTGAATCGGGTGGACAGGGGACACGATCCTACGAGCAGTACTTC	CASSESGGQGTRSYEQYF